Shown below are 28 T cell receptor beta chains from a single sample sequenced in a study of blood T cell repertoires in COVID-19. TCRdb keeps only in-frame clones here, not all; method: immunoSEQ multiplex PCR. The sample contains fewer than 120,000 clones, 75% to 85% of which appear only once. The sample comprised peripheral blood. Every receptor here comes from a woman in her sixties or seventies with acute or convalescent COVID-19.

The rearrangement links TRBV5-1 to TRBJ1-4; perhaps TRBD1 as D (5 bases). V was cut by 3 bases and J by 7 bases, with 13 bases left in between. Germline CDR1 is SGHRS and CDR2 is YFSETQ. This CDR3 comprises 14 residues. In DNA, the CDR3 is TGCGCCAGCAGCTCCACGGGGGGTGGTGAAAAACTGTTTTTT. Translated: CASSSTGGGEKLFF. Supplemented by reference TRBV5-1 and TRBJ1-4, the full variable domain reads KAGVTQTPRYLIKTRGQQVTLSCSPISGHRSVSWYQQTPGQGLQFLFEYFSETQRNKGNFPGRFSGRQFSNSRSEMNVSTLELGDSALYLCASSSTGGGEKLFFGSGTQLSVL.

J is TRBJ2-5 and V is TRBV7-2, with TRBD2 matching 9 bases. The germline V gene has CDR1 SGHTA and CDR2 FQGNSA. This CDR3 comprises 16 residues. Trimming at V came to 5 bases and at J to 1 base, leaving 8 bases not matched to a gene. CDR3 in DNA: TGTGCCAGCAGCCCCCCCAGCGGGGGGTTCCAAGAGACCCAGTACTTC. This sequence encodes CASSPPSGGFQETQYF.

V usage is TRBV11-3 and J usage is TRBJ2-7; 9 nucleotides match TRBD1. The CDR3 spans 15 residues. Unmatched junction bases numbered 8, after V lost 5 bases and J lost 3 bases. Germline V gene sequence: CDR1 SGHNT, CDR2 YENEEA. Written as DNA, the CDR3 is TGTGCCAGCAGCAAAGGGACAGGGAGGGACTACGAGCAGTACTTC. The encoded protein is CASSKGTGRDYEQYF. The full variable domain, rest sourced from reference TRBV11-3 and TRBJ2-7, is EAGVVQSPRYKIIEKKQPVAFWCNPISGHNTLYWYLQNLGQGPELLIRYENEEAVDDSQLPKDRFSAERLKGVDSTLKIQPAELGDSAVYLCASSKGTGRDYEQYFGPGTRLTVT.

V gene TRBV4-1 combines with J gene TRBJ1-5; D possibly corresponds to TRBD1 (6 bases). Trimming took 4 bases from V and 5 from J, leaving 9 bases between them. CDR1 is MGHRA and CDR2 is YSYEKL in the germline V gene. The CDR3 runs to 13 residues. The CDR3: CASSRAGDQPQHF. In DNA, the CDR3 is TGCGCCAGCAGCCGCGCAGGGGATCAGCCCCAGCATTTT.

CDR3 loop: CASSRQVITEAFF. CDR3 DNA sequence: TGTGCCAGCAGTCGACAGGTCATCACTGAAGCTTTCTTT. The chain carries TRBV6-2 or TRBV6-3 and TRBJ1-1; D might be TRBD1 (6 bases). This CDR3 comprises 13 residues. Between the trimmed V and J ends, which lost 5 bases and 4 bases, there was a span of 11 bases. Germline-derived CDR1 and CDR2 are MNHEY and SVGEGT.

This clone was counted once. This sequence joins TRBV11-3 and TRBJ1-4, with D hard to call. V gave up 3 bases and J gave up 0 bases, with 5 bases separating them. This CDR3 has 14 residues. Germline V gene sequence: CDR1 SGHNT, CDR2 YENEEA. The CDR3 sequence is CASSFYATNEKLFF. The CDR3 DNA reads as TGTGCCAGCAGCTTTTATGCAACTAATGAAAAACTGTTTTTT.

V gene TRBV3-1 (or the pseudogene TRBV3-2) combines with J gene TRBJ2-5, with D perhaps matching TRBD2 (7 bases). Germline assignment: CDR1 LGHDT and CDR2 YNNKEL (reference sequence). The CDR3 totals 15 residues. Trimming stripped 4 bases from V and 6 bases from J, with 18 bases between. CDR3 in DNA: TGTGCCAGCAGCCCTGCAGAGGGGGGGCAGAAGACCCAGTACTTC. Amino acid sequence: CASSPAEGGQKTQYF.

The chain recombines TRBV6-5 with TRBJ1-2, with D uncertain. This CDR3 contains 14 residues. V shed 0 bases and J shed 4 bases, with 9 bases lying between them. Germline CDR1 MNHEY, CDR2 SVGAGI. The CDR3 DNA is TGTGCCAGCAGTTACTCGAGAGGGCCCTATGGCTACACCTTC. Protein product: CASSYSRGPYGYTF.

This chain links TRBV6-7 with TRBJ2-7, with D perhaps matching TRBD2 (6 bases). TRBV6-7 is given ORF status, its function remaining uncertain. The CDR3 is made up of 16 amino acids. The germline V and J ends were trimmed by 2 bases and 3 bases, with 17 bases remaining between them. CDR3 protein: CASSYPWGPGDYEQYF. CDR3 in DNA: TGTGCCAGCAGTTACCCCTGGGGCCCGGGGGACTACGAGCAGTACTTC.

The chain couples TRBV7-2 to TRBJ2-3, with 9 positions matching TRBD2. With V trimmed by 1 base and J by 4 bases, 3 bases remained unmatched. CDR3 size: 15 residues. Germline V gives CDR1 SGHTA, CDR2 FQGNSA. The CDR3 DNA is TGTGCCAGCAGCTTAGGCGGGGGGGCGTCAGATACGCAGTATTTT. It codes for CASSLGGGASDTQYF.

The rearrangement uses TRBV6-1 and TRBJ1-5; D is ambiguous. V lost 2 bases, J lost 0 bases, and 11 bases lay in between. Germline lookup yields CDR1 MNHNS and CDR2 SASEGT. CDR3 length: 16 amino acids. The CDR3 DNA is TGTGCCAGCAGTGAACGCGCGGGAGCTAGCAATCAGCCCCAGCATTTT. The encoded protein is CASSERAGASNQPQHF.

CDR3 sequence: CAWSQGQGRGYTF. The DNA for the CDR3 is TGTGCCTGGAGTCAGGGACAGGGCCGGGGCTACACCTTC. The chain recombines TRBV30 with TRBJ1-2, with 9 bases lining up with TRBD1. CDR1 is GTSNPN and CDR2 is SVGIG in the germline V gene (reference sequence). This CDR3 is built from 13 residues. The J segment lost 8 bases and the V segment lost 2 bases, leaving 6 bases of the junction unmatched.

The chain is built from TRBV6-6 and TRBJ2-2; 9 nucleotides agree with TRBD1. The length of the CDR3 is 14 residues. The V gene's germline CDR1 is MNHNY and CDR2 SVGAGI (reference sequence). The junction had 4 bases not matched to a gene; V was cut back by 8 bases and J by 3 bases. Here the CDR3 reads CASRDRVDTGELFF. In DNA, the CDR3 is TGTGCCAGCCGGGACAGGGTTGACACCGGGGAGCTGTTTTTT.

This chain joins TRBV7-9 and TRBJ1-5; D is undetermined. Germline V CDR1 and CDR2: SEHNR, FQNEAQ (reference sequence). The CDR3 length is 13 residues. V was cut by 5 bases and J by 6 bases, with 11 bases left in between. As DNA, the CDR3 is TGTGCCAGCAGCACCGGAGGCCGTCAGCCCCAGCATTTT. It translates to CASSTGGRQPQHF.

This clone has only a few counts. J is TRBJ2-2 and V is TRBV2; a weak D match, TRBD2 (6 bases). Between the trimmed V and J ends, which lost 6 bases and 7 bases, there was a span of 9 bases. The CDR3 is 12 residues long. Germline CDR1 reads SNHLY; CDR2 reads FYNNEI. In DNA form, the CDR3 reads TGTGCCAGCAGGGGGGGAGGCGGGGAGCTGTTTTTT. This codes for CASRGGGGELFF.

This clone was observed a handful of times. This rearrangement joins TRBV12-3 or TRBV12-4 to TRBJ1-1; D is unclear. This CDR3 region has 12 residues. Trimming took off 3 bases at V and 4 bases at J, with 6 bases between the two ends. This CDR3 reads CASSFDSTEAFF. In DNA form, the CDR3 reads TGTGCCAGCAGTTTTGACTCCACTGAAGCTTTCTTT.

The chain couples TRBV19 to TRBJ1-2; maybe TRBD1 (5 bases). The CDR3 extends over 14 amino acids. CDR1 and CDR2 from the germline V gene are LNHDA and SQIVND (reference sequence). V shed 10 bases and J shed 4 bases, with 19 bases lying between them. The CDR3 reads CATDSGHKAYGYTF. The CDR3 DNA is TGTGCCACTGATTCAGGACACAAAGCCTATGGCTACACCTTC.

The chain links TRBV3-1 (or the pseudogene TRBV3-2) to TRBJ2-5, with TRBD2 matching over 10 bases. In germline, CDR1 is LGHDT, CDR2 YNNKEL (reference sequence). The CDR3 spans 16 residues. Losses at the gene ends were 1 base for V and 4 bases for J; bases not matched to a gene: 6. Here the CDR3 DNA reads TGTGCCAGCAGCCAAGGCATACTAGCGGGGCTAGAGACCCAGTACTTC. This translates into CASSQGILAGLETQYF.

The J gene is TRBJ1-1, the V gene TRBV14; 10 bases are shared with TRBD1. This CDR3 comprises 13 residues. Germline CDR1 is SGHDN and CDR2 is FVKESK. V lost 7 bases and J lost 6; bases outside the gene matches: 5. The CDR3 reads CASNRQGAAEAFF. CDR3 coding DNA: TGTGCCAGCAACAGACAGGGGGCGGCTGAAGCTTTCTTT.

This CDR3 reads CASSLGGTSLYTQYF. The CDR3 nucleotides are TGTGCCAGCAGCTTAGGAGGGACTAGTTTATATACGCAGTATTTT. The rearrangement links TRBV7-2 to TRBJ2-3, with 8 bases that match TRBD2. With V trimmed by 1 base and J by 7 bases, 7 bases remained unmatched. CDR1 and CDR2 from the germline V gene are SGHTA and FQGNSA. This CDR3 contains 15 residues.

CDR3 DNA sequence: TGTGCCAGCTCACCGAACCGGGACAGCTTATATGGCTACACCTTC. Residues: CASSPNRDSLYGYTF. The chain is built from TRBV18 and TRBJ1-2; 7 nucleotides match TRBD1. This CDR3 has 15 amino acids. Germline CDR1 is KGHSH and CDR2 is LQKENI. V lost 3 bases and J lost 5; bases outside the gene matches: 9.

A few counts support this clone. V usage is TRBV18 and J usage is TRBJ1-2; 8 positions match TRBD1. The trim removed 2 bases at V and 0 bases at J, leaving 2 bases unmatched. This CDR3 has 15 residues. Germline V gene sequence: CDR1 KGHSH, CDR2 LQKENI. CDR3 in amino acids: CASSPGTGANYGYTF. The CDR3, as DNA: TGTGCCAGCTCACCAGGGACAGGCGCTAACTATGGCTACACCTTC.

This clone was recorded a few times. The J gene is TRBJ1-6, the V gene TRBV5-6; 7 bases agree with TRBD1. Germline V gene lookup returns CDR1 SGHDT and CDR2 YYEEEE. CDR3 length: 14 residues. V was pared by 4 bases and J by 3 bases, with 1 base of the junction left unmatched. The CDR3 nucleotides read TGTGCCAGCAGCGGGACAGTCTATAATTCACCCCTCCACTTT. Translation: CASSGTVYNSPLHF.

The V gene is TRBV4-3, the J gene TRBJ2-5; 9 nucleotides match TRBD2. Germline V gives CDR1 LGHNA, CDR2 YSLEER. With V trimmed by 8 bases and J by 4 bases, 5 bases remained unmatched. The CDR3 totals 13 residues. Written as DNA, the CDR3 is TGCGCCAGCGGAGGGACTAGCTCAGAGACCCAGTACTTC. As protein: CASGGTSSETQYF.

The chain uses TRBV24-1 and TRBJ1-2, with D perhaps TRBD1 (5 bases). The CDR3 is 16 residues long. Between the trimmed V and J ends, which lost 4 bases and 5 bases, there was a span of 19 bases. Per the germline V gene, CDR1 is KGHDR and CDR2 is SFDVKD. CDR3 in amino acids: CATSDLGAGGEYGYTF. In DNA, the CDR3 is TGTGCCACCAGTGACCTTGGGGCGGGCGGGGAGTATGGCTACACCTTC.

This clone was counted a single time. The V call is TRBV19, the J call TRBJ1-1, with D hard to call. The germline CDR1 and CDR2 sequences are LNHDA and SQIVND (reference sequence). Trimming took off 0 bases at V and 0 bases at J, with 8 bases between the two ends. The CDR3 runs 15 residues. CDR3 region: CASSIDTVMNTEAFF. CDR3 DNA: TGTGCCAGTAGTATAGATACGGTTATGAACACTGAAGCTTTCTTT.

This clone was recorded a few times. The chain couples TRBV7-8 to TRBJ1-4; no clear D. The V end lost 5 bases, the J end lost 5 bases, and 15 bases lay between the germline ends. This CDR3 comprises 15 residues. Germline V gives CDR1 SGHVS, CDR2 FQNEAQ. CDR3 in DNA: TGTGCCAGCAGCCGAATCGGAGGCGTAAATGAAAAACTGTTTTTT. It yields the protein CASSRIGGVNEKLFF.

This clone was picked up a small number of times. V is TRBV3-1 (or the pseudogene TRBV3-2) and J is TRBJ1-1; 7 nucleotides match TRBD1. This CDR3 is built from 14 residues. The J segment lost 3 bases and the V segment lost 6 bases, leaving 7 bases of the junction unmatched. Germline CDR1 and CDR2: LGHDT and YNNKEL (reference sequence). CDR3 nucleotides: TGTGCCAGCAGTCGACAGGGCGTGGACACTGAAGCTTTCTTT. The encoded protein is CASSRQGVDTEAFF.